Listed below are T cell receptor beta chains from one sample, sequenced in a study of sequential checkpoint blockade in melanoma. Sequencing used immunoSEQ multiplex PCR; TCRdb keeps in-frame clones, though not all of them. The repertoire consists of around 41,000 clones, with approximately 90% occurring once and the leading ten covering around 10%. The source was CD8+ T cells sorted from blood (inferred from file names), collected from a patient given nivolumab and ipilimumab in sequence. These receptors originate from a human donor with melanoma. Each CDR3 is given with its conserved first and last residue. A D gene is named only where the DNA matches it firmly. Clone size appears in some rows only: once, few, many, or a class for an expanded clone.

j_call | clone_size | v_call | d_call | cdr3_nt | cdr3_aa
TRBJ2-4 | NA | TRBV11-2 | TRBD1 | TGTGCCAGCAGCCCGGAAGGACAGGGAAGGATTCAGTACTTC | CASSPEGQGRIQYF
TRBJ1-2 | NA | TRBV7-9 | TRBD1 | TGTGCCAGCAGCCCGGGGGACAGGGATGGCTACACCTTC | CASSPGDRDGYTF
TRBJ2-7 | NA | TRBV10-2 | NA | TGCGCCAGCAGTGGACAGAGTCCTAGCTCCTACGAGCAGTACTTC | CASSGQSPSSYEQYF
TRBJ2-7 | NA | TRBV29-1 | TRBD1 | TGCAGCGTAGAACAGGGGATGGGGTACGAGCAGTACTTC | CSVEQGMGYEQYF
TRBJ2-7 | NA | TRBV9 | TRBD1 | TGTGCCAGCGGGGGACAGGGGGCCCACGAGCAGTACTTC | CASGGQGAHEQYF
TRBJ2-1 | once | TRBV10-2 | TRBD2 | TGCGCCAGCGGGACTAGCGGGAAGGAGCAGTTCTTC | CASGTSGKEQFF
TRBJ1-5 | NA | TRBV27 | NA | TGTGCCAGCAGGGAGAACGGATTCAATCAGCCCCAGCATTTT | CASRENGFNQPQHF
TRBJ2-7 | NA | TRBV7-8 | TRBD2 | TGTGCCAGCAGTCGACGACTAGCGGGAGAGGACGAGCAGTACTTC | CASSRRLAGEDEQYF
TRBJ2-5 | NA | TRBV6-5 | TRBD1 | TGTGCCAGTGCGCAGGGGGCCCCAGAGACCCAGTACTTC | CASAQGAPETQYF
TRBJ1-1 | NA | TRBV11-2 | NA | TGTGCCAGCAGCTTAGTCGGTATTTTAAACACTGAAGCTTTCTTT | CASSLVGILNTEAFF
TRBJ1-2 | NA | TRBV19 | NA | TGTGCCAGTAGTATGATCAGGGGACTAGCTAACTATGGCTACACCTTC | CASSMIRGLANYGYTF
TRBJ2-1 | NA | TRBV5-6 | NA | TGTGCCAGCAGCTTGATTGACACGGAGCAGTTCTTC | CASSLIDTEQFF
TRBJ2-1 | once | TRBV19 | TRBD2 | TGTGCCAGTAGTATAGGACTAGCGGGAGGCTCCTACAATGAGCAGTTCTTC | CASSIGLAGGSYNEQFF
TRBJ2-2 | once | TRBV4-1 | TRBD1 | TGCGCCAGCAGCCCAAGCGGGACAGGGGGCACCGGGGAGCTGTTTTTT | CASSPSGTGGTGELFF
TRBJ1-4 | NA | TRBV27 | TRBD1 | TGTGCCAGCAGAGAAACAGGGGTTTTAACTAATGAAAAACTGTTTTTT | CASRETGVLTNEKLFF
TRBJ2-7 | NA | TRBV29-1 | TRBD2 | TGCAGCGTTTTCGGGACTAGCGGAAACTACGAGCAGTACTTC | CSVFGTSGNYEQYF
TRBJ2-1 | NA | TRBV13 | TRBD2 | TGTGCCAGCAGCACAAGCGGGAGAGGCGCCTACAATGAGCAGTTCTTC | CASSTSGRGAYNEQFF
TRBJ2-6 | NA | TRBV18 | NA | TGTGCCAGCTCACCATTACAACCTCAGGGACTCTGGGCCAACGTCCTGACTTTC | CASSPLQPQGLWANVLTF
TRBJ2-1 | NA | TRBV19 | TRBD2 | TGTGCCAGTAGTCCTGCTTTTGGGAATGAGCGGGAGGGCCCGGATGAGCAGTTCTTC | CASSPAFGNEREGPDEQFF
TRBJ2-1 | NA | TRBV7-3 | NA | TGTGCCAGCAGCTCGACTAATTTAGTAGGTGAGCAGTTCTTC | CASSSTNLVGEQFF
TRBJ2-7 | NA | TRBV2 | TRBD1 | TGTGCCAGCAGTGTCAGGACAGGGGTCTACGAGCAGTACTTC | CASSVRTGVYEQYF
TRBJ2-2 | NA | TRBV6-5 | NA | TGTGCCAGCAGTTACGTGGGAGCGGGCGGGGAGCTGTTTTTT | CASSYVGAGGELFF
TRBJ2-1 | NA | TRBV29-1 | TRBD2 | TGCAGCGTTCGACTAGCGGGAGGTTTGGACAATGAGCAGTTCTTC | CSVRLAGGLDNEQFF
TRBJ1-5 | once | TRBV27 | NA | TGTGCCAGCAGTGACTCAGCGGGACTTTTATATAGCAATCAGCCCCAGCATTTT | CASSDSAGLLYSNQPQHF
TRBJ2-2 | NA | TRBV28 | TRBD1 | TGTGCCAGCAGTCAAAGGACAGGGGGCCCGAACACCGGGGAGCTGTTTTTT | CASSQRTGGPNTGELFF
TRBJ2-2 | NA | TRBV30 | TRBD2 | TGTGCCTGGAGTGTAGGGGAGGGATCGGGACCAGAGCTGTTTTTT | CAWSVGEGSGPELFF
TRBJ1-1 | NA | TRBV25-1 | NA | TGTGCCAGCAGTGATATACAGGGTATAAACACTGAAGCTTTCTTT | CASSDIQGINTEAFF
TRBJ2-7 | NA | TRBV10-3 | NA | TGTGCCATCAGTGAGTCTAGACTATTGTCCTACGAGCAGTACTTC | CAISESRLLSYEQYF
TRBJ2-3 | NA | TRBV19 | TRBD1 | TGTGCCAGCTATGACAGGGCGGAATCAGATACGCAGTATTTT | CASYDRAESDTQYF
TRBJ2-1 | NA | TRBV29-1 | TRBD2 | TGCAGCGTTGTGGGCCTAGCGGGAGTGGGCAATGAGCAGTTCTTC | CSVVGLAGVGNEQFF
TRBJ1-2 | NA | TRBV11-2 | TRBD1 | TGTGCCAGCAGCCCGGGACAGGGGGCAGCTGGCTACACCTTC | CASSPGQGAAGYTF
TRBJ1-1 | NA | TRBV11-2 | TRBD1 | TGTGCCAGCAGGCTGGTGTCAGGGGGCACTGAAGCTTTCTTT | CASRLVSGGTEAFF
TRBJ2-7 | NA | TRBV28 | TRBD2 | TGTGCCAGCAGTTATGAGGGAGGGTCAGCGAACGAGCAGTACTTC | CASSYEGGSANEQYF
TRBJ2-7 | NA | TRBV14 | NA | TGTGCCAGCAGAGATGGGGCTTACTACGAGCAGTACTTC | CASRDGAYYEQYF
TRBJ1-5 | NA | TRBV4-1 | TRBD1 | TGCGCCAGCAGCCAGTTACAGGGGGGGAATCAGCCCCAGCATTTT | CASSQLQGGNQPQHF
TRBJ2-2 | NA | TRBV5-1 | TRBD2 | TGCGCCAGCAGTCTCTTTCCGGGACTAGCGGGAATCGACGCCGGGGAGCTGTTTTTT | CASSLFPGLAGIDAGELFF
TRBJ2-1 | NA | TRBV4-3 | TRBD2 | TGCGCCAGCAGCCAAGATGAGGGCACACTAGCGGGAGCTCTCTACAATGAGCAGTTCTTC | CASSQDEGTLAGALYNEQFF
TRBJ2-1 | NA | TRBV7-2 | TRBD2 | TGTGCCAGCAGCTTACCCTTAGCGGGGTCTGCCTACAATGAGCAGTTCTTC | CASSLPLAGSAYNEQFF
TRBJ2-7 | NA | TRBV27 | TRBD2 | TGTGCCAGCAGTTTAGCTAGCGGTACCTACGAGCAGTACTTC | CASSLASGTYEQYF
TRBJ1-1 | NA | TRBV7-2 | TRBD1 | TGTGCCAGCAGCGGGGACAGGGGGAACACTGAAGCTTTCTTT | CASSGDRGNTEAFF
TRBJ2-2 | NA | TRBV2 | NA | TGTGCCAGCAGTGAGGGCCTGTTGGAGCTGTTTTTT | CASSEGLLELFF
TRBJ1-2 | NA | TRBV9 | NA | TGTGCCAGCAGCGTATCTACAGGGCACTATGGCTACACCTTC | CASSVSTGHYGYTF
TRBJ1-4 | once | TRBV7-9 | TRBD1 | TGTGCCAGCAGCCCGACAGGGGTCGGGGATGAAAAACTGTTTTTT | CASSPTGVGDEKLFF
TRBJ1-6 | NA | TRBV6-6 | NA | TGTGCCACACAGGCCATGGGGGGTAACAATTCACCCCTCCACTTT | CATQAMGGNNSPLHF
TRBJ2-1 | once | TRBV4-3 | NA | TGCGCCAGCAGCCAAGACAGGGCCCAGGGTGATGAGCAGTTCTTC | CASSQDRAQGDEQFF
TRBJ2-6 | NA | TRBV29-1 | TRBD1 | TGCAGCGCGGGACAGGCCTCTGGGGCCAACGTCCTGACTTTC | CSAGQASGANVLTF
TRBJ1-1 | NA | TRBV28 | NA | TGTGCCAGCAGTTTAAAGACAGACATGAACACTGAAGCTTTCTTT | CASSLKTDMNTEAFF
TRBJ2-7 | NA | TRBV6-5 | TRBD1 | TGTGCCAGCAGTTTAACTTCCGGGACAGTACTAGAGCAGTACTTC | CASSLTSGTVLEQYF
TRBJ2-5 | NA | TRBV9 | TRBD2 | TGTGCCAGCAGCGTGGAGACTAGCGGGAGAGAGACCCAGTACTTC | CASSVETSGRETQYF
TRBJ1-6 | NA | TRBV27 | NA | TGTGCCAGCAGTGGTGTTCTGGGGGCCGGGGCACCCCTCCACTTT | CASSGVLGAGAPLHF
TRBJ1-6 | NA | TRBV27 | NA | TGTGCCAGCAGTTTACAGGGCTATAATTCACCCCTCCACTTT | CASSLQGYNSPLHF
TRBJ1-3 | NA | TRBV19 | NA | TGTGCCAGTAGGTCAGGGTCTTCGGCTGGAAACACCATATATTTT | CASRSGSSAGNTIYF
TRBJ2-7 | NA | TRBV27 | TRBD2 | TGTGCCAGCAGTTTGGGGGGGGTAGTGGGCGAGCAGTACTTC | CASSLGGVVGEQYF
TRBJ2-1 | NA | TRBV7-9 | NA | TGTGCCAGCAGCTTATCACAGAACTCCTACAATGAGCAGTTCTTC | CASSLSQNSYNEQFF
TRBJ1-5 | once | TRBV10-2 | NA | TGCGCCAGCAACGACGGAGCAATCAAGCCCCAGCATTTT | CASNDGAIKPQHF
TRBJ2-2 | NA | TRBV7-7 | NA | TGTGCTAGCAGCCTGGACATTAACGGGGAGCTGTTTTTT | CASSLDINGELFF
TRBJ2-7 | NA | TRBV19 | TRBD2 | TGTGCCAGTAGGGTAAGCGGGAGGTCTTTATACGAGCAGTACTTC | CASRVSGRSLYEQYF